This T cell receptor beta chain was obtained from a study of blood T cell repertoires in COVID-19. One Seattle source followed patients from active infection through their disease course. Germline V gives CDR1 SGHTA, CDR2 FQGNSA. The CDR3 consists of 14 residues. V was clipped by 2 bases and J by 6 bases, with 13 bases between them. This table comes from immunoSEQ multiplex PCR, and its TCRdb copy is limited to in-frame clones, with some not included. The sample consists of more than 200,000 clones, around 84% of them appearing once. The receptor was derived from a woman in her sixties or seventies with COVID-19, enrolled during active disease. Material: peripheral blood. The V and J genes are TRBV7-2 and TRBJ1-1; tentative D call: TRBD1 (6 bases). CDR3 protein: CASSLSGALAEAFF. The CDR3, as DNA: TGTGCCAGCAGCTTATCAGGGGCATTGGCTGAAGCTTTCTTT.